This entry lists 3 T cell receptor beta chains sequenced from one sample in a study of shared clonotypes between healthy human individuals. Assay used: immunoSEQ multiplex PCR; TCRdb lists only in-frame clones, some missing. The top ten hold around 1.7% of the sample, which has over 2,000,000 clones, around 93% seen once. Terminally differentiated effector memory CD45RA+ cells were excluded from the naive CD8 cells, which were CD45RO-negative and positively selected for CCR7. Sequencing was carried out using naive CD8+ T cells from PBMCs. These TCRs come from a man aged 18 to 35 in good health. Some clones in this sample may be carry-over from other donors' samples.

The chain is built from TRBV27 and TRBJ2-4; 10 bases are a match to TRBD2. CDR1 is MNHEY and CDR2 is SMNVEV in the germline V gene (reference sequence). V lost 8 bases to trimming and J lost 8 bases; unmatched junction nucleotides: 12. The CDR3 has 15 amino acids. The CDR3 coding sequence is TGTGCCAGCCGAACAGCGGGAGGGGTACCGGACATTCAGTACTTC. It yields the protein CASRTAGGVPDIQYF.

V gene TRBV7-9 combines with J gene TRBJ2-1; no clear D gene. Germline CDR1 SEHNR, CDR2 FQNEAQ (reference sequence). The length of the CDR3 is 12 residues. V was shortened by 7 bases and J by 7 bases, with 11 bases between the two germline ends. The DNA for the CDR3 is TGTGCCAGCATCCCCCGGCATAATGAGCAGTTCTTC. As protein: CASIPRHNEQFF. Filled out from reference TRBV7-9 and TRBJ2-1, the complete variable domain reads DTGVSQNPRHKITKRGQNVTFRCDPISEHNRLYWYRQTLGQGPEFLTYFQNEAQLEKSRLLSDRFSAERPKGSFSTLEIQRTEQGDSAMYLCASIPRHNEQFFGPGTRLTVL.

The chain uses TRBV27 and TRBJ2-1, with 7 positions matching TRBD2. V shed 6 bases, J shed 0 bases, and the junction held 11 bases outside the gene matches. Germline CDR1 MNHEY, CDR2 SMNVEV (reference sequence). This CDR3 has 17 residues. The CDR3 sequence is CASRWGGPASSYNEQFF. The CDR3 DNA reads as TGTGCCAGCAGATGGGGGGGACCGGCGAGCTCCTACAATGAGCAGTTCTTC.